The source of this T cell receptor (beta chain) is a study of T cells expressing NK-cell markers. The wider study: Seven sequenced donors out of eight were HCMV-seropositive, one seronegative. General study results and limits: Similarly, these clonotypes led the CD3+CD56-NKG2C+ fraction as well in four donors. It is unclear if expanded NKG2C-expressing clones target HCMV antigens. Dominant NKG2C+ clonotype frequencies of roughly 1.0-7.5% of CD8+ T cells were measured in several donors.

TCRdb re-called the 5' RACE reads; every CDR3 protein appears as one record, without DNA. Its listing shows hundreds of thousands of distinct CDR3 sequences. The CDR3 runs to 15 residues. As for this clonotype: Antigen unknown.

This TCR was recovered from a woman aged 18 to 75 in good health. The rearrangement links TRBV23-1 to TRBJ1-5. TRBV23-1 is marked as an open reading frame, function uncertain. The sample comprised blood T cells: a sorted CD56 or NKG2C T cell subset, CD4+ or CD8+ T cells, or bulk PBMC T cells (not recorded which). CDR3 protein: CASSQSSAGSQPQHF.